Presented here are 8 T cell receptor beta chains from one specimen sequenced in a study of blood T cells in healthy people across ages. Sample-barcoded 5' priming and a J-beta primer mix drove a second PCR of about 6 to 11 cycles. One entry per CDR3 protein results from TCRdb running MiXCR on the 5' RACE reads. This sample has roughly 800,000 distinct CDR3 sequences, with roughly 40% found just once. Sequenced: blood. These receptors were obtained from a man aged 18 to 30 in good health.

This clonotype was detected a few times. The rearrangement links TRBV28 to TRBJ2-7; no clear D gene. Germline V lookup: CDR1 MDHEN, CDR2 SYDVKM. Trimming shortened V by 7 bases and J by 4 bases, and 14 bases separated the two germline ends. The CDR3 runs to 13 residues. CDR3 loop: CASNSRHIYEQYF. As DNA, the CDR3 is TGTGCCAGCAACTCTCGACACATTTACGAGCAGTACTTC.

This clonotype has a handful of counts. This rearrangement joins TRBV6-5 to TRBJ1-3; a possible D gene is TRBD1 (6 bases). The CDR3 totals 20 residues. The V gene's germline CDR1 is MNHEY and CDR2 SVGAGI. V lost 0 bases to trimming and J lost 1 base, with 22 bases between them. The CDR3 is CASSYSMYGDLGGSGNTIYF. CDR3 bases: TGTGCCAGCAGTTACTCGATGTATGGGGACCTAGGGGGTTCTGGAAACACCATATATTTT.

This clonotype was picked up a small number of times. The gene calls are TRBV6-1 and TRBJ2-1, with D maybe TRBD2 (6 bases). This CDR3 has 17 amino acids. Deletions cut 4 bases from V and 2 bases from J, with 18 bases between. Germline CDR1 and CDR2: MNHNS and SASEGT. The CDR3, as DNA: TGTGCCAGCAGTGGCCACCGGGAGAGCGCGCCCTACAATGAGCAGTTCTTC. This codes for CASSGHRESAPYNEQFF.

This clonotype occurred many times. This chain joins TRBV4-1 and TRBJ2-1; no firm D call. This CDR3 has 13 amino acids. Germline V CDR1 and CDR2: MGHRA, YSYEKL. V dropped 1 base and J dropped 7 bases, with 8 bases sitting between them. The CDR3 loop reads CASSQVNRNEQFF. In nucleotides, the CDR3 is TGCGCCAGCAGCCAAGTAAACCGGAATGAGCAGTTCTTC.

The table lists this clonotype with a few counts. The V call is TRBV12-3 or TRBV12-4, the J call TRBJ1-4; D is unclear. The CDR3 covers 16 residues. The germline V and J ends were trimmed by 4 bases and 7 bases, with 19 bases remaining between them. Written as DNA, the CDR3 is TGTGCCAGCAGTTACTTAGACGTCTCGGTATCTGAAAAACTGTTTTTT. This sequence encodes CASSYLDVSVSEKLFF.

Concerning this clonotype itself: A single base separates this from a much larger clone, so it may be a read error. The chain joins TRBV12-3 or TRBV12-4 to TRBJ2-5; TRBD1 agrees at 8 bases. The CDR3 spans 14 residues. V dropped 6 bases and J dropped 4; count of bases not matched to a gene: 7. CDR3 sequence: CASSATGDGETQYF. In DNA form, the CDR3 reads TGTGCCAGCAGCGCGACAGGGGATGGAGAGACCCAGTACTTC.

The chain uses TRBV2 and TRBJ1-4; 10 nucleotides agree with TRBD1. The CDR3 length is 17 residues. Per the germline V gene, CDR1 is SNHLY and CDR2 is FYNNEI. Trimming took 4 bases from V and 7 from J; bases not matched to a gene: 12. The CDR3 spells CASSAAGPGQGFEKLFF. The CDR3 DNA reads TGTGCCAGCAGTGCAGCGGGACCGGGACAGGGGTTTGAAAAACTGTTTTTT.

The chain joins TRBV7-6 to TRBJ1-1; 9 positions agree with TRBD1. CDR3 length: 16 residues. V gave up 1 base and J gave up 3 bases; unmatched junction bases: 6. Per the germline V gene, CDR1 is SGHVS and CDR2 is FNYEAQ. The CDR3: CASSLGVRTGDTEAFF. In DNA form, the CDR3 reads TGTGCCAGCAGCTTAGGAGTGCGGACAGGGGACACTGAAGCTTTCTTT.